This T cell receptor (beta chain) was profiled in a study of response to subunit inactivated influenza vaccine. General study results and limits: After each seasonal influenza vaccination, few new T cells are recruited, the authors suggested.

This clonotype was observed many times. Its antigen is as yet unknown. The germline V gene encodes CDR1 DFQATT and CDR2 SNEGSKA (reference sequence). V gave up 2 bases and J gave up 0 bases, with 5 bases separating them. The CDR3 totals 13 residues. TCRdb called the RT-PCR reads again in MiXCR, with one record for every CDR3 protein. The profile shows more than 400,000 distinct CDR3 sequences, around 7.9% of them singletons. This sequence joins TRBV20-1 and TRBJ1-5; no clear D gene. This sequence originates from a man aged 45 to 70 who received an inactivated influenza vaccine. Sequencing was performed on PBMCs from blood, taken about 23 months after vaccination. In DNA, the CDR3 is TGCAGTGCTAGACAGAATAGCAATCAGCCCCAGCATTTT. Protein sequence: CSARQNSNQPQHF.